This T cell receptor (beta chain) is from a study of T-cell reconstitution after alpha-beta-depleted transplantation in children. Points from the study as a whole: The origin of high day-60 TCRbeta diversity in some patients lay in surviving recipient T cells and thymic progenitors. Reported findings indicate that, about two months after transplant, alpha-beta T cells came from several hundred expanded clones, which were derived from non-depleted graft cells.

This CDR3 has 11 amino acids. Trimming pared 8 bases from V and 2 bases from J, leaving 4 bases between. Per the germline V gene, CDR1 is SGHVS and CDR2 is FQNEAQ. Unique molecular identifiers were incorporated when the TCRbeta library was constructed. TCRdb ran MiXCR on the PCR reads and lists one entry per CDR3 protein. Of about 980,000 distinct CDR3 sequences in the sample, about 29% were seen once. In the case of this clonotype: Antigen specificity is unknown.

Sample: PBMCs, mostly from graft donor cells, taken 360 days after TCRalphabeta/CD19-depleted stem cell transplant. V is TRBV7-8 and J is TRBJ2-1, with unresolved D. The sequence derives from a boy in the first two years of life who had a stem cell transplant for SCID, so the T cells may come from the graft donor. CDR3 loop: CASLTYNEQFF. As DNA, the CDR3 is TGTGCCAGCCTTACCTACAATGAGCAGTTCTTC.